One and the same sample provided the 12 T cell receptor beta chains below, sequenced in a study of cytomegalovirus exposure and HLA in healthy donors. This table comes from immunoSEQ multiplex PCR, and its TCRdb copy is limited to in-frame clones, with some not included. The sample consists of 120,000 or so clones, more than 75% of them appearing once. Sequencing input: PBMCs. The receptors originated from a man aged 18-30 years in good health and CMV-seronegative.

The chain couples TRBV2 to TRBJ1-3; D call uncertain. Deletions cut 1 base from V and 4 bases from J, with 5 bases between. Germline V lookup: CDR1 SNHLY, CDR2 FYNNEI. The CDR3 covers 13 residues. CDR3 amino acids: CASSEGSGNTIYF. In DNA form, the CDR3 reads TGTGCCAGCAGTGAAGGTTCAGGAAACACCATATATTTT.

V is TRBV6-5 and J is TRBJ2-3, with 9 bases that match TRBD2. CDR1 is MNHEY, CDR2 SVGAGI, per germline. This CDR3 contains 16 residues. V trimming: 0 bases; J trimming: 2 bases; junction bases outside the gene matches: 3. In DNA form, the CDR3 reads TGTGCCAGCAGTTACTCGCTAGCGGGGCTCACAGATACGCAGTATTTT. Encoded protein: CASSYSLAGLTDTQYF.

The rearrangement joins TRBV30 to TRBJ1-2; a possible D gene is TRBD1 (6 bases). Germline CDR1 is GTSNPN and CDR2 is SVGIG (reference sequence). This CDR3 spans 15 amino acids. V lost 3 bases and J 3 bases, leaving 17 bases between the germline ends. The chain's CDR3 is CAWRDSGVGHYGYTF. As DNA, the CDR3 is TGTGCCTGGAGGGATTCAGGGGTCGGCCACTATGGCTACACCTTC.

CDR3 loop: CASSGDSYEQYF. The CDR3 bases are TGTGCCAGTAGCGGGGACTCCTACGAGCAGTACTTC. The J gene is TRBJ2-7, the V gene TRBV2; 8 bases agree with TRBD2. The CDR3 is 12 amino acids. The J segment lost 0 bases and the V segment lost 9 bases, leaving 1 base of the junction unmatched. CDR1 and CDR2 (germline): SNHLY, FYNNEI.

The chain is built from TRBV7-6 and TRBJ2-3; 10 bases line up with TRBD2. The germline CDR1 and CDR2 sequences are SGHVS and FNYEAQ. The ends lost 5 bases at V and 2 bases at J; junction bases unmatched: 7. The CDR3 sequence is 16 residues long. The CDR3 DNA reads as TGTGCCAGCAGCCCCCATAGCGGGGGGTTCACAGATACGCAGTATTTT. Its translation: CASSPHSGGFTDTQYF. The complete variable domain, with remaining parts taken from reference TRBV7-6 and TRBJ2-3, reads GAGVSQSPRYKVTKRGQDVALRCDPISGHVSLYWYRQALGQGPEFLTYFNYEAQQDKSGLPNDRFSAERPEGSISTLTIQRTEQRDSAMYRCASSPHSGGFTDTQYFGPGTRLTVL.

The V call is TRBV29-1, the J call TRBJ1-2; D unresolved. The CDR3 sequence is 14 residues long. CDR1 SQVTM and CDR2 ANQGSEA come from the germline V gene. The V end lost 0 bases, the J end lost 2 bases, and 10 bases lay between the germline ends. The CDR3 DNA reads TGCAGCGTTGAAGAGTCCGGAGAAAACTATGGCTACACCTTC. Translation: CSVEESGENYGYTF.

The chain recombines TRBV12-5 with TRBJ2-3, with 13 positions matching TRBD2. The CDR3 length is 18 residues. The V segment lost 2 bases and the J segment 5 bases; nucleotides outside the gene matches: 10. Germline V gene sequence: CDR1 LGHNT, CDR2 FRNRAP. The CDR3 nucleotides are TGTGCTAGTGGTTTGCCCCGACTAGCGGGAGGTCGAGGAGATACGCAGTATTTT. Protein: CASGLPRLAGGRGDTQYF.

This chain uses TRBV6-5 with TRBJ2-3, with TRBD2 matching over 9 bases. Unmatched junction bases numbered 4, after V lost 5 bases and J lost 4 bases. This CDR3 has 14 residues. The germline CDR1 and CDR2 sequences are MNHEY and SVGAGI. In DNA, the CDR3 is TGTGCCAGCAGTCCGGGACTAGCCTCAGATACGCAGTATTTT. Amino acid sequence: CASSPGLASDTQYF.

The chain joins TRBV5-4 to TRBJ1-6, with TRBD1 identical over 10 bases. The CDR3 contains 18 residues. The trim removed 0 bases at V and 4 bases at J, leaving 7 bases unmatched. Germline CDR1 and CDR2: SGHNT and YYREEE (reference sequence). The CDR3 sequence: CASSLAVRDRGYNSPLHF. The CDR3 DNA follows: TGTGCCAGCAGCTTGGCCGTACGGGACAGGGGTTATAATTCACCCCTCCACTTT.

The CDR3 loop reads CASSLGFRLAREGQETQYF. The CDR3 DNA reads as TGCGCCAGCAGCTTGGGATTCCGTTTGGCGCGGGAGGGCCAAGAGACCCAGTACTTC. The V and J genes are TRBV5-1 and TRBJ2-5; 9 bases line up with TRBD2. Germline CDR1 and CDR2: SGHRS and YFSETQ. Trimming removed 0 bases from V and 1 base from J; junction bases left unmatched: 13. The CDR3 loop spans 19 amino acids. The full variable domain, completed using reference TRBV5-1 and TRBJ2-5, is KAGVTQTPRYLIKTRGQQVTLSCSPISGHRSVSWYQQTPGQGLQFLFEYFSETQRNKGNFPGRFSGRQFSNSRSEMNVSTLELGDSALYLCASSLGFRLAREGQETQYFGPGTRLLVL.

The chain's CDR3 is CATKLAGGPNTQYF. CDR3 nucleotide sequence: TGTGCCACCAAACTAGCGGGAGGGCCGAATACGCAGTATTTT. V gene TRBV6-5 combines with J gene TRBJ2-3, with 13 bases matching TRBD2. The germline V gene has CDR1 MNHEY and CDR2 SVGAGI. The length of the CDR3 is 14 residues. V dropped 10 bases and J dropped 7; count of bases not matched to a gene: 8.

The chain uses TRBV25-1 and TRBJ2-4; 7 bases match TRBD1. J was trimmed by 1 base and V by 6 bases; bases with no gene match: 9. From germline, CDR1 is MGHDK and CDR2 SYGVNS. The CDR3 sequence is 16 residues long. The CDR3 is CASSRTGGSAKNIQYF. The CDR3 nucleotides read TGTGCCAGCAGCCGGACAGGCGGGTCCGCCAAAAACATTCAGTACTTC.